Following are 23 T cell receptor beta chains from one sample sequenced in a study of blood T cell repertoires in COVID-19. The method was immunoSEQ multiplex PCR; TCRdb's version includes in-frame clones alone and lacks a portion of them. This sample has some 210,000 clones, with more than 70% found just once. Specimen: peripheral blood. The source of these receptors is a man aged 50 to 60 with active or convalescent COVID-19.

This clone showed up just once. CDR3 sequence (DNA): TGTGCCAGCAGCCAAGGGACTAGCGGTGCGTACGAGCAGTACTTC. This gives the protein CASSQGTSGAYEQYF. The chain carries TRBV3-1 (or the pseudogene TRBV3-2) and TRBJ2-7, with 10 bases identical to TRBD2. CDR3 length: 15 residues. The germline V gene has CDR1 LGHDT and CDR2 YNNKEL (reference sequence). Trimming cost V 1 base and J 4 bases; bases outside gene matches: 4.

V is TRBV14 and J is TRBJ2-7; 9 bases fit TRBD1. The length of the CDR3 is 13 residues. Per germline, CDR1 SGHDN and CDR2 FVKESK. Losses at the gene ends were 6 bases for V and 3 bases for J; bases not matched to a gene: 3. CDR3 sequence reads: CASRRQGDYEQYF. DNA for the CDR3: TGTGCCAGCAGACGACAGGGGGACTACGAGCAGTACTTC.

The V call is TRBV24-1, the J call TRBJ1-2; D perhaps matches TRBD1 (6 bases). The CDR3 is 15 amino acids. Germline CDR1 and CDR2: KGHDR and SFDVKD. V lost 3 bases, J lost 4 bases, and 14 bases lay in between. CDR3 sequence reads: CATSDLRGGIYGYTF. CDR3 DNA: TGTGCCACCAGTGATCTGCGAGGGGGTATCTATGGCTACACCTTC.

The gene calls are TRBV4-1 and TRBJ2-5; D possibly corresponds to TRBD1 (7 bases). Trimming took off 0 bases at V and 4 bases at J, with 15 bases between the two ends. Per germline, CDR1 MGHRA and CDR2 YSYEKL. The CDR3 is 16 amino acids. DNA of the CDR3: TGCGCCAGCAGCCAAGATCGGAGGCAGGGGGGAGAGACCCAGTACTTC. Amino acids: CASSQDRRQGGETQYF.

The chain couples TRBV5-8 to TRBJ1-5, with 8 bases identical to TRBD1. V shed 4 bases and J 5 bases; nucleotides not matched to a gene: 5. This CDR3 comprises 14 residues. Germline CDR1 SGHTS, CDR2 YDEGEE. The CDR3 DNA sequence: TGTGCCAGCAGCCACGGGACAGGATATCAGCCCCAGCATTTT. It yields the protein CASSHGTGYQPQHF. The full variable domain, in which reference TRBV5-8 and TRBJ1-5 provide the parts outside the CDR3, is EAGVTQSPTHLIKTRGQQATLRCSPISGHTSVYWYQQALGLGLQFLLWYDEGEERNRGNFPPRFSGRQFPNYSSELNVNALELEDSALYLCASSHGTGYQPQHFGDGTRLSIL.

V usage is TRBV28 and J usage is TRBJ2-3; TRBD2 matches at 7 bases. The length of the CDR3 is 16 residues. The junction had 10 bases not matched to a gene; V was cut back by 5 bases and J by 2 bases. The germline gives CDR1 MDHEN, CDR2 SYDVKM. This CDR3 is CASSSPGLTLTDTQYF. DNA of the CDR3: TGTGCCAGCAGTAGCCCGGGACTAACCCTCACAGATACGCAGTATTTT.

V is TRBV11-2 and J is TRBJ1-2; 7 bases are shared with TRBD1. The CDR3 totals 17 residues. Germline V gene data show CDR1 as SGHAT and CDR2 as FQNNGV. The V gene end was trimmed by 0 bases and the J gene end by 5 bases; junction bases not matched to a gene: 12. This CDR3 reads CASSLDQVTGDRYGYTF. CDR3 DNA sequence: TGTGCCAGCAGCTTAGATCAAGTCACAGGGGATCGATATGGCTACACCTTC. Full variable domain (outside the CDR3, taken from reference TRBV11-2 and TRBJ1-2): EAGVAQSPRYKIIEKRQSVAFWCNPISGHATLYWYQQILGQGPKLLIQFQNNGVVDDSQLPKDRFSAERLKGVDSTLKIQPAKLEDSAVYLCASSLDQVTGDRYGYTFGSGTRLTVV.

The CDR3 region is CASSYSGGGAGNEQFF. CDR3 sequence (DNA): TGTGCCAGCAGTTACTCGGGCGGGGGGGCCGGCAATGAGCAGTTCTTC. The chain is built from TRBV6-5 and TRBJ2-1, with 9 bases identical to TRBD2. Germline trimming cut 0 bases from V and 6 bases from J; bases unmatched to any gene: 6. CDR3 length equals 16 residues. The germline gives CDR1 MNHEY, CDR2 SVGAGI.

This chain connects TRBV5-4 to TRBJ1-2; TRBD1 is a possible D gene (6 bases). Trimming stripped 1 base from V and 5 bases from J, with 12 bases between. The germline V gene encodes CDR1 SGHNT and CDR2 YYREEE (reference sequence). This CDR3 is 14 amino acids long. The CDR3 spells CASSLSGVRYGYTF. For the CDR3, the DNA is TGTGCCAGCAGCTTGTCAGGGGTTCGGTATGGCTACACCTTC.

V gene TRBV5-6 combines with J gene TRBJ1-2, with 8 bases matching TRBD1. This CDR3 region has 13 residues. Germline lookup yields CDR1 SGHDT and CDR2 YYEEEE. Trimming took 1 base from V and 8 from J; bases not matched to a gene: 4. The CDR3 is CASSLTQGGGYTF. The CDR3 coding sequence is TGTGCCAGCAGCTTGACACAGGGGGGCGGCTACACCTTC.

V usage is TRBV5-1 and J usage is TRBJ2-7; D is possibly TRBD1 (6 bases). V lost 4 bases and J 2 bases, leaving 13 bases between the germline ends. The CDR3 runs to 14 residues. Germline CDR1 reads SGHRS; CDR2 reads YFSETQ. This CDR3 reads CASSPSGGTYEQYF. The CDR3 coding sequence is TGCGCCAGCAGCCCCAGTGGGGGCACCTACGAGCAGTACTTC.

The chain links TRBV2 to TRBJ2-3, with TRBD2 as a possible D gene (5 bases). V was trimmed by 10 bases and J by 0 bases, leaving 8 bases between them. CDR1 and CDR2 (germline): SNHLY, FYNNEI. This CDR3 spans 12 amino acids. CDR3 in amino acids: CATSGSTDTQYF. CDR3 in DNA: TGTGCCACCAGCGGTAGCACAGATACGCAGTATTTT. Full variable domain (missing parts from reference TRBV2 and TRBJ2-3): EPEVTQTPSHQVTQMGQEVILRCVPISNHLYFYWYRQILGQKVEFLVSFYNNEISEKSEIFDDQFSVERPDGSNFTLKIRSTKLEDSAMYFCATSGSTDTQYFGPGTRLTVL.

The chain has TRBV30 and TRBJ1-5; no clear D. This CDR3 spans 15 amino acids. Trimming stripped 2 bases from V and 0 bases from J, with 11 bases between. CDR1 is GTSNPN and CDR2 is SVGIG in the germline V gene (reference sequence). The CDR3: CAWSRTTHSNQPQHF. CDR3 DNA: TGTGCCTGGAGTAGAACCACTCATAGCAATCAGCCCCAGCATTTT. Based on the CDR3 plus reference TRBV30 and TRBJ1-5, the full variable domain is SQTIHQWPATLVQPVGSPLSLECTVEGTSNPNLYWYRQAAGRGLQLLFYSVGIGQISSEVPQNLSASRPQDRQFILSSKKLLLSDSGFYLCAWSRTTHSNQPQHFGDGTRLSIL.

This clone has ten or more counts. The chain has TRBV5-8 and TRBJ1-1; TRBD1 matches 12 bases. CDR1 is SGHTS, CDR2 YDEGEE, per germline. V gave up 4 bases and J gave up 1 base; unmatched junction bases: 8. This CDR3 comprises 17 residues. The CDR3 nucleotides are TGTGCCAGCAGCCCCGCATGGGGACAGGGGGCGAACACTGAAGCTTTCTTT. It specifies CASSPAWGQGANTEAFF.

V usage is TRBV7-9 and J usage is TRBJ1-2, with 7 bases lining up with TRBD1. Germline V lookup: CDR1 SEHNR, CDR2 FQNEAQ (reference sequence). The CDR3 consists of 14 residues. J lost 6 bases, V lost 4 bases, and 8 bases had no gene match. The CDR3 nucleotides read TGTGCCAGCAGCTCTGTTCAGGGGGTCCATGGCTACACCTTC. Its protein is CASSSVQGVHGYTF.

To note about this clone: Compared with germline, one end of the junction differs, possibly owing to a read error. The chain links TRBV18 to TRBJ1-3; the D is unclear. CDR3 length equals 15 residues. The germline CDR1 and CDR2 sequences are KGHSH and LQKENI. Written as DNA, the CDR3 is TGTGCCAGTTCACCACAGACAAGCTCTGGAAACACCATATATTTT. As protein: CASSPQTSSGNTIYF.

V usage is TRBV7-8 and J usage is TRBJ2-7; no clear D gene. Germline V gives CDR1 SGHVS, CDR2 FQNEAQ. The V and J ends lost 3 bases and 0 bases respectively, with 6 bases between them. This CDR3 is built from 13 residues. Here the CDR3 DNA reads TGTGCCAGCAGCTTCCCCGGCTCCTACGAGCAGTACTTC. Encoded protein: CASSFPGSYEQYF.

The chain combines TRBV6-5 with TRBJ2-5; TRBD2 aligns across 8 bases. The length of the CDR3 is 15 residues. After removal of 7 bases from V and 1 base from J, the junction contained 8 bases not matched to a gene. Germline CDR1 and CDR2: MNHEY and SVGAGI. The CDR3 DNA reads TGTGCCAGCACGTCGTTAGCGGGGTTCCAAGAGACCCAGTACTTC. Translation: CASTSLAGFQETQYF.

For the CDR3, the DNA is TGTGCCAGCAGTGAGCGGGAGGGCACAGATACGCAGTATTTT. This translates into CASSEREGTDTQYF. The chain recombines TRBV2 with TRBJ2-3, with 8 bases matching TRBD2. The CDR3 totals 14 residues. J lost 1 base, V lost 3 bases, and 0 bases had no gene match. The germline gives CDR1 SNHLY, CDR2 FYNNEI.

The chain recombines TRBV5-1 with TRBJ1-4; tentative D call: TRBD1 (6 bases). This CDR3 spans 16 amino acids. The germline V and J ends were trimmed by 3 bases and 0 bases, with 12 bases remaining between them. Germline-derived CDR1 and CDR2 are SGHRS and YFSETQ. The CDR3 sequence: CASSSTGFATNEKLFF. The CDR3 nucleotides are TGCGCCAGCAGCTCGACAGGTTTCGCAACTAATGAAAAACTGTTTTTT.

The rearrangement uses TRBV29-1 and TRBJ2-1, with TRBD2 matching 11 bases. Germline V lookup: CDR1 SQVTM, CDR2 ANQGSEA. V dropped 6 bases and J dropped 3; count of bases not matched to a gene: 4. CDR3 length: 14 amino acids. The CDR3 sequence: CSVGLAAHYNEQFF. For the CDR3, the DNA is TGCAGCGTGGGACTAGCGGCGCACTACAATGAGCAGTTCTTC.

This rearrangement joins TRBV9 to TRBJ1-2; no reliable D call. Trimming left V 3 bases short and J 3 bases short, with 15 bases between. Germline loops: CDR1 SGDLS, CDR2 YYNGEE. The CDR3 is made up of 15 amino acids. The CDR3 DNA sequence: TGTGCCAGCAGCGCAACGCTCAGCGCGTACTATGGCTACACCTTC. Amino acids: CASSATLSAYYGYTF.

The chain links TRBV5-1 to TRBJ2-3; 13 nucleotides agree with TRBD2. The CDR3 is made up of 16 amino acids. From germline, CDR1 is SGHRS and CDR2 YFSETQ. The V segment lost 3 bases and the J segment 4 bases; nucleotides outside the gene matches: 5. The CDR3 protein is CASSSGLAGAPDTQYF. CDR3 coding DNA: TGCGCCAGCAGCTCCGGACTAGCGGGGGCCCCAGATACGCAGTATTTT.